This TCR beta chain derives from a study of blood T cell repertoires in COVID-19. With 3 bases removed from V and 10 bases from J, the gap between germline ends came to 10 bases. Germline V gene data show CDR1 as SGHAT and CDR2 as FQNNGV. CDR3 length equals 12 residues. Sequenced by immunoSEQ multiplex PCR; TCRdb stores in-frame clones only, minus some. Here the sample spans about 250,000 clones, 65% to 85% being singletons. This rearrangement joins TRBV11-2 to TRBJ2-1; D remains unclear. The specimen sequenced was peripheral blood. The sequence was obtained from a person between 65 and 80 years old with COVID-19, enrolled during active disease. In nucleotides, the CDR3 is TGTGCCAGCAGCTTGAATTTGGGCGAGCAGTTCTTC. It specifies CASSLNLGEQFF.